This record concerns one T cell receptor (beta chain) sequence. Its specificity is unknown. Clones were sequenced by immunoSEQ multiplex PCR, and TCRdb holds only the in-frame ones, with some missing. The data show nearly 25,000 clones, about 90% seen once. This sample stems from a study of PD-1 blockade in classical Hodgkin lymphoma. General observations from the study: A reduction in baseline TCR diversity was reportedly seen in newly diagnosed patients relative to healthy donors.

Stated time point: newly diagnosed, previously untreated cHL patient sample. Starting with thawed PBMCs, CD4+ T cells were purified by magnetic negative selection. Germline values: CDR1 SGHTA, CDR2 FQGNSA. The CDR3 covers 15 residues. With V trimmed by 6 bases and J by 0 bases, 5 bases remained unmatched. V is TRBV7-2 and J is TRBJ1-2; 9 bases align to TRBD1. Sequenced: CD4+ T cells from blood. The receptor was isolated from a human donor with classical Hodgkin lymphoma. The DNA for the CDR3 is TGTGCCAGCAGACGGGACAGGGAATCTAACTATGGCTACACCTTC. Residues: CASRRDRESNYGYTF.